Below are 24 T cell receptor beta chains sequenced from a single sample in a study of OX40 agonist ivuxolimab in advanced cancers. The protocol was immunoSEQ multiplex PCR, while the TCRdb copy is restricted to in-frame clones and leaves out a portion. The table shows some 86,000 clones, with 91% occurring only once. The starting material was CD4+ or CD8+ T cells sorted from blood, obtained in a trial of the OX40 agonist ivuxolimab. These receptors originate from an adult with an advanced solid tumor such as melanoma, head and neck, liver or kidney cancer.

The chain is built from TRBV7-8 and TRBJ2-7; D gene uncertain. The ends were cut back, 2 bases at V and 6 bases at J, with 17 bases in the middle. CDR1 is SGHVS and CDR2 is FQNEAQ in the germline V gene. This CDR3 contains 15 residues. CDR3 coding DNA: TGTGCCAGCAGCTTACCCGGGCGCAAAAACTTCGAGCAGTACTTC. Translation: CASSLPGRKNFEQYF.

In its sample, this clone was seen a few times. J is TRBJ1-2 and V is TRBV25-1; TRBD1 aligns across 9 bases. The length of the CDR3 is 11 residues. From germline, CDR1 is MGHDK and CDR2 SYGVNS. Unmatched junction bases numbered 0, after V lost 8 bases and J lost 5 bases. For the CDR3, the DNA is TGTGCCAGCGGGACAGGGTATGGCTACACCTTC. Translated, it gives CASGTGYGYTF.

The sample holds one count of this clone. CDR3 nucleotides: TGTGCCAGCAGCCAAGAGTTGGGAGATGGAGAGACCCAGTACTTC. As protein: CASSQELGDGETQYF. The J gene is TRBJ2-5, the V gene TRBV4-2, with a tentative D call TRBD2 (5 bases). Trimming removed 0 bases at V and 4 bases at J, with 12 bases between. This CDR3 has 15 residues. The germline CDR1 and CDR2 sequences are LGHNA and YNFKEQ.

The rearrangement uses TRBV13 and TRBJ1-1; D unresolved. There are 14 residues in the CDR3. Germline values: CDR1 PRHDT, CDR2 FYEKMQ (reference sequence). Trimming pared 0 bases from V and 4 bases from J, leaving 9 bases between. CDR3 region: CASSLGLKGTEAFF. CDR3 DNA sequence: TGTGCCAGCAGCTTAGGTCTAAAGGGCACTGAAGCTTTCTTT. Using reference TRBV13 and TRBJ1-1 for the parts outside the CDR3, the full variable domain is AAGVIQSPRHLIKEKRETATLKCYPIPRHDTVYWYQQGPGQDPQFLISFYEKMQSDKGSIPDRFSAQQFSDYHSELNMSSLELGDSALYFCASSLGLKGTEAFFGQGTRLTVV.

Note on this clone: The germline gene is not matched at one end of the junction; a read error may be the cause. The chain couples TRBV6-1 to TRBJ1-4, with D maybe TRBD1 (6 bases). The germline gives CDR1 MNHNS, CDR2 SASEGT. The CDR3 has 15 residues. The CDR3 DNA follows: TGTGCCAGCAGGGAAGTGGGGGGGCGACGTGGAAAACTGTTTTTT. Protein product: CASREVGGRRGKLFF.

The chain uses TRBV5-6 and TRBJ2-1; a weak D match, TRBD1 (6 bases). The CDR3 covers 13 residues. CDR1 SGHDT and CDR2 YYEEEE come from the germline V gene. With 7 bases removed from V and 8 bases from J, the gap between germline ends came to 16 bases. The CDR3 DNA reads TGTGCCAGCGGGAGATCAGGGGTCCATGAGCAGTTCTTC. Protein: CASGRSGVHEQFF.

The J gene is TRBJ2-2, the V gene TRBV27, with D unclear. CDR1 and CDR2 from the germline V gene are MNHEY and SMNVEV (reference sequence). This CDR3 spans 12 amino acids. V lost 4 bases and J 7 bases, leaving 7 bases between the germline ends. Written as DNA, the CDR3 is TGTGCCAGCAGTTCAGTAATCGGGGAGCTGTTTTTT. This encodes CASSSVIGELFF.

V and J are TRBV9 and TRBJ2-1; the D gene is possibly TRBD2 (6 bases). Germline lookup yields CDR1 SGDLS and CDR2 YYNGEE. V lost 3 bases and J 9 bases, leaving 19 bases between the germline ends. The CDR3 has 15 residues. CDR3 bases: TGTGCCAGCAGCGGCGGGGCAGGCGGGTTGGGTGAGCAGTTCTTC. Protein product: CASSGGAGGLGEQFF.

This clone came up once. The CDR3 loop reads CAWSGANTIYF. The CDR3 nucleotides read TGTGCCTGGAGTGGAGCAAACACCATATATTTT. This chain joins TRBV30 and TRBJ1-3; D unresolved. Germline CDR1 reads GTSNPN; CDR2 reads SVGIG (reference sequence). The CDR3 is 11 residues long. The germline V and J ends were trimmed by 1 base and 6 bases, with 4 bases remaining between them.

The chain joins TRBV4-1 to TRBJ2-5; 11 bases match TRBD2. Near its end, the DNA agrees better with TRBJ2-7, so the J call may be wrong. The CDR3 loop spans 16 amino acids. CDR1 is MGHRA and CDR2 is YSYEKL in the germline V gene. CDR3 DNA: TGCGCCAGCAGCCAAGAGGGACTAGCGGACTCCTACGAGCAGTACTTC. Protein product: CASSQEGLADSYEQYF.

V usage is TRBV5-1 and J usage is TRBJ1-4, with TRBD1 identical over 8 bases. The CDR3 consists of 14 residues. CDR1 SGHRS and CDR2 YFSETQ come from the germline V gene. V gave up 4 bases and J gave up 8 bases; unmatched junction bases: 7. CDR3 loop: CASSTDRVKEKLFF. The CDR3 nucleotides read TGCGCCAGCAGCACGGACAGGGTTAAAGAAAAACTGTTTTTT.

The chain is built from TRBV7-2 and TRBJ2-3; D not resolved. Germline V gene sequence: CDR1 SGHTA, CDR2 FQGNSA. There are 12 residues in the CDR3. Trimming took off 3 bases at V and 8 bases at J, with 9 bases between the two ends. This CDR3 reads CASSLFMGTQYF. The DNA for the CDR3 is TGTGCCAGCAGCTTGTTTATGGGTACGCAGTATTTT.

The chain carries TRBV4-2 and TRBJ2-1, with D uncertain. Trimming took 0 bases from V and 0 from J, leaving 6 bases between them. The germline gives CDR1 LGHNA, CDR2 YNFKEQ. The CDR3 contains 15 residues. CDR3 in DNA: TGTGCCAGCAGCCAAGACAAGAGCTCCTACAATGAGCAGTTCTTC. Translating it yields CASSQDKSSYNEQFF.

This chain connects TRBV2 to TRBJ2-1, with D tentatively TRBD1 (5 bases). The CDR3 has 12 amino acids. Germline CDR1 and CDR2: SNHLY and FYNNEI. Trimming cost V 6 bases and J 3 bases, with 6 bases left between them. The CDR3 region has the DNA TGTGCCAGCAGCCAGGGCTACAATGAGCAGTTCTTC. As protein: CASSQGYNEQFF.

This clone was seen once. The chain employs TRBV28 and TRBJ1-1; TRBD1 might be the D (6 bases). The V end was cut by 4 bases, the J end by 1 base, with 13 bases between. Per germline, CDR1 MDHEN and CDR2 SYDVKM. The CDR3 runs 15 residues. CDR3 region: CASSSTGFRNTEAFF. In DNA, the CDR3 is TGTGCCAGCAGTTCTACAGGGTTTAGGAACACTGAAGCTTTCTTT.

The rearrangement links TRBV6-5 to TRBJ2-3; 11 bases are a match to TRBD1. Germline V lookup: CDR1 MNHEY, CDR2 SVGAGI. This CDR3 comprises 14 residues. V gave up 5 bases and J gave up 7 bases; unmatched junction bases: 5. CDR3 coding DNA: TGTGCCAGCAGTACCGGACAGGGGGCCTATACGCAGTATTTT. Protein product: CASSTGQGAYTQYF.

This chain uses TRBV28 with TRBJ2-7; D possibly matches TRBD1 or TRBD2 (6 bases each). The CDR3 spans 15 residues. Trimming removed 6 bases from V and 5 bases from J, with 20 bases in between. Germline CDR1 reads MDHEN; CDR2 reads SYDVKM. DNA of the CDR3: TGTGCCAGCAGAATTGGGGGCCCGTCGGGGGACGAGCAGTACTTC. This translates into CASRIGGPSGDEQYF.

For the CDR3, the DNA is TGTGCCAGCAGTTTATCGTCCGGCCTTCTTATGAATTCACCCCTCCACTTT. Translating gives CASSLSSGLLMNSPLHF. The chain joins TRBV27 to TRBJ1-6, with unresolved D. Trimming removed 0 bases from V and 7 bases from J, with 16 bases in between. The V gene's germline CDR1 is MNHEY and CDR2 SMNVEV (reference sequence). The CDR3 totals 17 residues.

The chain joins TRBV19 to TRBJ2-5; D perhaps matches TRBD2 (6 bases). CDR1 and CDR2 from the germline V gene are LNHDA and SQIVND (reference sequence). This CDR3 contains 13 residues. V lost 4 bases and J 2 bases, leaving 8 bases between the germline ends. CDR3 nucleotides: TGTGCCAGTAGTAATAGCGGACAAGAGACCCAGTACTTC. This gives the protein CASSNSGQETQYF.

A few counts support this clone. The chain has TRBV15 and TRBJ2-3; a weak D match, TRBD2 (5 bases). From germline, CDR1 is LNHNV and CDR2 YYDKDF (reference sequence). The CDR3 loop spans 12 amino acids. The V end lost 5 bases, the J end lost 6 bases, and 9 bases lay between the germline ends. The CDR3 DNA is TGTGCCACCAGCCCCCGGGGTGATACGCAGTATTTT. This encodes CATSPRGDTQYF.

The CDR3, as DNA: TGTGCCAGCAGCTCGCTACGCGTTTGGGACGAGCAGTACTTC. This encodes CASSSLRVWDEQYF. The rearrangement uses TRBV5-6 and TRBJ2-7; D is unclear. This CDR3 is 14 amino acids long. Germline values: CDR1 SGHDT, CDR2 YYEEEE. V lost 3 bases and J lost 5, with 15 bases in between.

The chain is built from TRBV7-6 and TRBJ2-5; 7 positions match TRBD1. The V and J ends lost 1 base and 4 bases, in that order; junction bases with no gene match: 3. The CDR3 runs 14 residues. Germline lookup yields CDR1 SGHVS and CDR2 FNYEAQ. The CDR3 is CASSLVEGAETQYF. The CDR3 region has the DNA TGTGCCAGCAGCTTAGTTGAGGGGGCAGAGACCCAGTACTTC.

V and J are TRBV11-2 and TRBJ2-3, with D tentatively TRBD1 or TRBD2 (6 bases each). Trimming cost V 3 bases and J 8 bases, with 15 bases left between them. Germline V lookup: CDR1 SGHAT, CDR2 FQNNGV. The CDR3 extends over 14 amino acids. DNA of the CDR3: TGTGCCAGCAGCTTCGGGGGCGAGGCGGGTACGCAGTATTTT. It encodes CASSFGGEAGTQYF.

This chain joins TRBV25-1 and TRBJ2-7; 7 nucleotides match TRBD2. After removal of 3 bases from V and 6 bases from J, the junction contained 14 bases not matched to a gene. CDR1 is MGHDK and CDR2 is SYGVNS in the germline V gene. The CDR3 consists of 16 residues. The chain's CDR3 is CASSDLGGRGRFEQYF. CDR3 nucleotides: TGTGCCAGCAGTGACCTCGGCGGGAGAGGGAGGTTCGAGCAGTACTTC.